The present entry profiles one T cell receptor (beta chain) with its context. TCRdb's copy holds only in-frame clones and misses some; the assay was immunoSEQ multiplex PCR. The sample lists roughly 420,000 clones, approximately 88% occurring once. This sample is part of a study of Ad26.COV2.S vaccination and SARS-CoV-2 variants. In the study overall: Of the COV1001 trial arms, the Ad26.COV2.S arm included the donor.

V was trimmed by 0 bases and J by 0 bases, leaving 14 bases between them. Germline CDR1 is MNHEY and CDR2 is SVGEGT. The CDR3 is 17 residues long. Treatment denoted: 15 to 20 received Ad26.COV2.S at low or high dose, single or two shots; about 5 received placebo; per-sample allocation not given. Material that was analyzed had been drawn on day 63 after the first vaccine or placebo injection. The sequence was collected from a person aged 18 to 65 who received the Ad26.COV2.S COVID-19 vaccine or a placebo. The genes are TRBV6-2 or TRBV6-3 and TRBJ1-1; D unclear. The specimen was peripheral blood, collected in a trial of Ad26.COV2.S vaccine versus placebo. The CDR3 region has the DNA TGTGCCAGCAGTTACTCTGGCCAGGAGCGCATGAACACTGAAGCTTTCTTT. Amino acids: CASSYSGQERMNTEAFF.